This T cell receptor (beta chain) is from a study of shared clonotypes between healthy human individuals. Profiled with immunoSEQ multiplex PCR; TCRdb holds only in-frame clones, not every one. Among about 670,000 clones listed, about two thirds were seen once. V was pared by 7 bases and J by 3 bases, with 22 bases between. The CDR3 has 17 amino acids. Germline V lookup: CDR1 LNHDA, CDR2 SQIVND (reference sequence). The sample comprised memory CD4+ T cells sorted from blood. Indicated subset: CD45RA-negative fraction. The chain recombines TRBV19 with TRBJ1-5, with D perhaps TRBD1 (6 bases). This clonotype was obtained from a woman aged 30 to 39 in good health. Here the CDR3 DNA reads TGTGCCAGTACCGGGGGGGCCCCAGGGTTCCTCAATCAGCCCCAGCATTTT. It specifies CASTGGAPGFLNQPQHF.